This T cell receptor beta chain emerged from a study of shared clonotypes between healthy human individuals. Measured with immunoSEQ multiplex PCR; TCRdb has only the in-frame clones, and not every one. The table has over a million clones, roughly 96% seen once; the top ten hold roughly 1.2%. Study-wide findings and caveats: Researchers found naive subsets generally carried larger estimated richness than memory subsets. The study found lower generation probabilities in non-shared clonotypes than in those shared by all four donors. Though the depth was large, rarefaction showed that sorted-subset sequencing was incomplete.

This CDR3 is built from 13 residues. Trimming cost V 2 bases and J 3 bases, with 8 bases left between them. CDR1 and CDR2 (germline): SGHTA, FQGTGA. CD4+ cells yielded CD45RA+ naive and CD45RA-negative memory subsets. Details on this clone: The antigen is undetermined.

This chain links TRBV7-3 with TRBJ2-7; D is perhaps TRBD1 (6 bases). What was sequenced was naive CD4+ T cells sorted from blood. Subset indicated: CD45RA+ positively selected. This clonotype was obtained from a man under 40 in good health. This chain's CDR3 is CASSLADSYEQYF. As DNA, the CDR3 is TGTGCCAGCAGCTTAGCGGACAGCTACGAGCAGTACTTC.